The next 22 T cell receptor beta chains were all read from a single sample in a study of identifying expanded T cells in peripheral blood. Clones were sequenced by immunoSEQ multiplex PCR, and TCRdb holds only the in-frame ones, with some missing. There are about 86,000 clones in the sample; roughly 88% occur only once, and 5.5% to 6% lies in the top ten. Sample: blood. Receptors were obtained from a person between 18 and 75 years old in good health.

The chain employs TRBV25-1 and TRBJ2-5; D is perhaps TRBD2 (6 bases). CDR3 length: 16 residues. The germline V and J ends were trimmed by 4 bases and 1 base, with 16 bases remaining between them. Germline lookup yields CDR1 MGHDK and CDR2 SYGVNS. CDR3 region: CASSARGTPTQETQYF. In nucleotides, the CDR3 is TGTGCCAGCAGTGCGCGGGGAACACCCACCCAAGAGACCCAGTACTTC.

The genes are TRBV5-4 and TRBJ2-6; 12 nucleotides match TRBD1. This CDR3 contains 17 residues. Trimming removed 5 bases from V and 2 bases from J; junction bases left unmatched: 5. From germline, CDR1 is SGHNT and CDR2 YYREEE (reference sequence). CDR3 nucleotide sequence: TGTGCCAGCAGTGAGGGGACAGGGGGCACTGGGGCCAACGTCCTGACTTTC. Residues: CASSEGTGGTGANVLTF.

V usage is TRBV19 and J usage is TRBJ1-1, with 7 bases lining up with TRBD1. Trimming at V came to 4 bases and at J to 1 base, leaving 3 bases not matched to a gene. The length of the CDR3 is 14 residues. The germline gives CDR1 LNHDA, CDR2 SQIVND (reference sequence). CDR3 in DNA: TGTGCCAGTAGTAGCAGGGGGGCGAACACTGAAGCTTTCTTT. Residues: CASSSRGANTEAFF.

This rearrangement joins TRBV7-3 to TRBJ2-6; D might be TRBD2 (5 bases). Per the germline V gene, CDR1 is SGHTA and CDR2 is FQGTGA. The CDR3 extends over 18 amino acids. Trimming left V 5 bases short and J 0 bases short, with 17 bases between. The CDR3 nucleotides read TGTGCCAGCAGCCCCACCCGGGCGGGTGGCTCTGGGGCCAACGTCCTGACTTTC. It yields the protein CASSPTRAGGSGANVLTF.

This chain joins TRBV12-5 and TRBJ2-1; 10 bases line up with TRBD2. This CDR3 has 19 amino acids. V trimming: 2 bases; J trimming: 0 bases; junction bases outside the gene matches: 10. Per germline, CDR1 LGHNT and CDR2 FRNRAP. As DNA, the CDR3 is TGTGCTAGTGGTTTGTATGGAGCGGGGGGGTTGAGCTCCTACAATGAGCAGTTCTTC. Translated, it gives CASGLYGAGGLSSYNEQFF.

CDR3 nucleotide sequence: TGCAGCGTTGAAAACCTAAGGGGGTCACGAGAGACCCAGTACTTC. Translating gives CSVENLRGSRETQYF. The chain links TRBV29-1 to TRBJ2-5; a weak D match, TRBD1 (6 bases). Germline lookup yields CDR1 SQVTM and CDR2 ANQGSEA. CDR3 length: 15 amino acids. With 2 bases removed from V and 4 bases from J, the gap between germline ends came to 17 bases.

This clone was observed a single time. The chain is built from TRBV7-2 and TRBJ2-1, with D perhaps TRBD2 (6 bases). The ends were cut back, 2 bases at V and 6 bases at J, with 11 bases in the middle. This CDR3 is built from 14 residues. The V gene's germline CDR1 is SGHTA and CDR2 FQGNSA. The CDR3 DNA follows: TGTGCCAGCAGCTTACCCGGAGGGAGCAATGAGCAGTTCTTC. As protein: CASSLPGGSNEQFF.

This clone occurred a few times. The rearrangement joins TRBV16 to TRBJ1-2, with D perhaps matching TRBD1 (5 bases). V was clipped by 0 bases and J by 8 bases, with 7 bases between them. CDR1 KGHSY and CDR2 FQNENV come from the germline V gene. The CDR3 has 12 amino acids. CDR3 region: CASSQSGVGYTF. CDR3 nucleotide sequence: TGTGCCAGCAGCCAATCGGGGGTGGGCTACACCTTC.

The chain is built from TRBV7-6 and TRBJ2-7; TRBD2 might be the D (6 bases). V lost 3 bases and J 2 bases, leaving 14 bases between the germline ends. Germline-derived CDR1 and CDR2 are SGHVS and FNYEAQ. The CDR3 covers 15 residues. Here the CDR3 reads CASSLDYQSTYEQYF. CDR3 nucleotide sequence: TGTGCCAGCAGCTTGGACTACCAATCAACCTACGAGCAGTACTTC. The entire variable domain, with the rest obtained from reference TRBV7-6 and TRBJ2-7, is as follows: GAGVSQSPRYKVTKRGQDVALRCDPISGHVSLYWYRQALGQGPEFLTYFNYEAQQDKSGLPNDRFSAERPEGSISTLTIQRTEQRDSAMYRCASSLDYQSTYEQYFGPGTRLTVT.

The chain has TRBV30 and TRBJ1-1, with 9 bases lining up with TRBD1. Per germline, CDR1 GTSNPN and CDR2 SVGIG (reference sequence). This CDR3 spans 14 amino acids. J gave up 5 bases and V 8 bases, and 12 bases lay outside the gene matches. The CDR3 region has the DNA TGTGCCCTACTTATGGGGACAGGGTGGACTGAAGCTTTCTTT. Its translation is CALLMGTGWTEAFF. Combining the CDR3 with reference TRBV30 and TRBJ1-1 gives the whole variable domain SQTIHQWPATLVQPVGSPLSLECTVEGTSNPNLYWYRQAAGRGLQLLFYSVGIGQISSEVPQNLSASRPQDRQFILSSKKLLLSDSGFYLCALLMGTGWTEAFFGQGTRLTVV.

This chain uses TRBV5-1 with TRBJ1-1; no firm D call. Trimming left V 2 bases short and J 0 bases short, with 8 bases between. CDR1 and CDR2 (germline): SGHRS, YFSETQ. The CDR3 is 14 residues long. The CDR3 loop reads CASSFYTMNTEAFF. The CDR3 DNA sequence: TGCGCCAGCAGCTTCTACACCATGAACACTGAAGCTTTCTTT.

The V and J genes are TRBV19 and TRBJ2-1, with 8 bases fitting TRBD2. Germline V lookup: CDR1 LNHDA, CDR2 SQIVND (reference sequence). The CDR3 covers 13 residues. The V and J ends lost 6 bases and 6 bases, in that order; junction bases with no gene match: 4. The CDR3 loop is CASSGLAGNEQFF. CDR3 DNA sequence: TGTGCCAGTAGCGGACTAGCCGGCAATGAGCAGTTCTTC.

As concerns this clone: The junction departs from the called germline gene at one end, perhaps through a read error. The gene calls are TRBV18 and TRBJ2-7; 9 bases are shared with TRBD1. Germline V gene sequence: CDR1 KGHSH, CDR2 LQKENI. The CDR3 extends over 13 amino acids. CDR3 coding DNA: TGTGCCAGCTCCCCACAGGGGGCGTACGAGCAGTACTTC. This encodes CASSPQGAYEQYF.

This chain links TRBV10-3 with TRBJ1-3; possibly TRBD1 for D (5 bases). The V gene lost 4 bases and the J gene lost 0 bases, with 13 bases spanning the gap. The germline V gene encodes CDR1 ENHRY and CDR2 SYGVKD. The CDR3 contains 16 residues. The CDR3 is CAISGAQVRSGNTIYF. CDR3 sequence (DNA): TGTGCCATCAGTGGGGCACAGGTCCGCTCTGGAAACACCATATATTTT.

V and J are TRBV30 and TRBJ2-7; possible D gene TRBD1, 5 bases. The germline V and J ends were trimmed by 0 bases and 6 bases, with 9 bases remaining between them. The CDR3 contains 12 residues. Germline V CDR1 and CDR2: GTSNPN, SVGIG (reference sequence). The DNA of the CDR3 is TGTGCCTGGAGTGTTTCAGGGTTCGAGCAGTACTTC. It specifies CAWSVSGFEQYF.

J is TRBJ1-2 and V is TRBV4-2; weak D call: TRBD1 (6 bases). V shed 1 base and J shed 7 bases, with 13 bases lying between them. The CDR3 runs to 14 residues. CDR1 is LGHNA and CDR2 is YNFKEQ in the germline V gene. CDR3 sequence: CASSQGRGAGGYTF. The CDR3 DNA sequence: TGTGCCAGCAGCCAAGGGCGGGGGGCTGGTGGCTACACCTTC.

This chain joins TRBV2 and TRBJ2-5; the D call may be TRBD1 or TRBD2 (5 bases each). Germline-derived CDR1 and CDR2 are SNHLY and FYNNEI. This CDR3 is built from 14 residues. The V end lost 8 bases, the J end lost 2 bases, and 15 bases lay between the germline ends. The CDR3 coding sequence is TGTGCCAGCGAAATCGGTGGGGGTCAAGAGACCCAGTACTTC. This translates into CASEIGGGQETQYF.

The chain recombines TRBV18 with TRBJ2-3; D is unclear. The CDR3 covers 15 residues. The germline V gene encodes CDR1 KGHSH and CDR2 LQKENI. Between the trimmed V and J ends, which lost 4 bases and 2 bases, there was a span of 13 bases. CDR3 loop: CASSRKNGYTDTQYF. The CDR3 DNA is TGTGCCAGCTCACGCAAAAACGGTTACACAGATACGCAGTATTTT.

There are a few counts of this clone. The CDR3 sequence is CASSLGYIGDSKNIQYF. The CDR3 nucleotides are TGTGCCAGCAGCTTAGGTTATATCGGGGATTCCAAAAACATTCAGTACTTC. The rearrangement links TRBV7-9 to TRBJ2-4; tentatively, D is TRBD2 (5 bases). V was pared by 1 base and J by 2 bases, with 15 bases between. The CDR3 is 17 amino acids. CDR1 and CDR2 from the germline V gene are SEHNR and FQNEAQ (reference sequence).

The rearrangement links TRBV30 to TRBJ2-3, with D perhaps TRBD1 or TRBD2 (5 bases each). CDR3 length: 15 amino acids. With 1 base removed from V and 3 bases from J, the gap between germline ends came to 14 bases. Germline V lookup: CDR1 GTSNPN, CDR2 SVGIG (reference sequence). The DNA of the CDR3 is TGTGCCTGGAGTGCGGGGACGTATACGACAGATACGCAGTATTTT. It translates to CAWSAGTYTTDTQYF.

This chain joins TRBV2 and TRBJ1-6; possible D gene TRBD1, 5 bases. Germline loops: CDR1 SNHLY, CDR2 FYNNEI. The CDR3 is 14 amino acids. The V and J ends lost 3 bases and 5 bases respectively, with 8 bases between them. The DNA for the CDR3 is TGTGCCAGCAGTGAGGGACCGGATAATTCACCCCTCCACTTT. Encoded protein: CASSEGPDNSPLHF.

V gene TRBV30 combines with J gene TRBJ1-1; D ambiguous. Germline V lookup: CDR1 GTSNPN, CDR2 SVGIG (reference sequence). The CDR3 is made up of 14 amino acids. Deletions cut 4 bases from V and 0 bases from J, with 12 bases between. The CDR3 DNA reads TGTGCCTGGATAGGCGGCATGATGAACACTGAAGCTTTCTTT. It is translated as CAWIGGMMNTEAFF.